Each of the 14 T cell receptor beta chains below was sequenced from the same sample in a study of early T cells in non-severe SARS-CoV-2 infection. TCRdb re-called the 5' RACE reads through MiXCR, storing one row per CDR3 protein. Of approximately 110,000 distinct CDR3 sequences in the sample, 15% were seen once. Sequencing was done on a sample of whole blood. Receptor source: an adult who was a healthcare worker with PCR-confirmed SARS-CoV-2 infection or an uninfected control (not recorded which).

The chain employs TRBV27 and TRBJ2-5; 9 positions agree with TRBD1. Trimming removed 4 bases from V and 2 bases from J; junction bases left unmatched: 5. This CDR3 has 15 amino acids. The germline V gene has CDR1 MNHEY and CDR2 SMNVEV (reference sequence). Here the CDR3 reads CASSSTGGRQETQYF. For the CDR3, the DNA is TGTGCCAGCAGTTCCACAGGGGGCCGTCAAGAGACCCAGTACTTC.

This rearrangement joins TRBV19 to TRBJ2-3; D is uncertain. The CDR3 extends over 15 amino acids. Trimming took off 4 bases at V and 0 bases at J, with 11 bases between the two ends. Germline V CDR1 and CDR2: LNHDA, SQIVND (reference sequence). As DNA, the CDR3 is TGTGCCAGTAGTACCCAGGTGGGGAGCACAGATACGCAGTATTTT. This translates into CASSTQVGSTDTQYF.

This clonotype has at least ten counts. The chain links TRBV10-3 to TRBJ2-7, with 8 bases fitting TRBD1. V was clipped by 3 bases and J by 3 bases; unmatched bases: 13. The CDR3 runs to 17 residues. Germline lookup yields CDR1 ENHRY and CDR2 SYGVKD. CDR3 residues: CAISDTEDRVSVYEQYF. DNA of the CDR3: TGTGCCATCAGTGACACCGAGGACAGGGTGTCGGTCTACGAGCAGTACTTC.

In its sample, this clonotype was seen many times. The chain has TRBV28 and TRBJ2-7; 8 positions match TRBD2. The CDR3 length is 13 residues. The V segment lost 6 bases and the J segment 4 bases; nucleotides outside the gene matches: 5. CDR1 is MDHEN, CDR2 SYDVKM, per germline. CDR3: CASSPGLEYEQYF. CDR3 nucleotide sequence: TGTGCCAGCAGCCCGGGACTAGAGTACGAGCAGTACTTC.

This clonotype came up a few times. One junction end does not reproduce the germline sequence, and a read error may be involved. The chain has TRBV6-1 and TRBJ2-5; 8 bases line up with TRBD2. Germline CDR1 reads MNHNS; CDR2 reads SASEGT. The CDR3 contains 11 residues. CDR3 sequence: CASRLRGAPHF. CDR3 DNA sequence: TGTGCCAGCAGACTGCGGGGGGCTCCTCACTTC.

In this sample, this clonotype turned up a few times. The chain carries TRBV6-5 and TRBJ2-7, with 12 bases fitting TRBD2. Germline CDR1 reads MNHEY; CDR2 reads SVGAGI. The junction had 2 bases not matched to a gene; V was cut back by 5 bases and J by 0 bases. The CDR3 sequence is 15 residues long. The CDR3: CASSRLAGASYEQYF. Written as DNA, the CDR3 is TGTGCCAGCAGTCGACTAGCGGGGGCCTCCTACGAGCAGTACTTC.

The chain uses TRBV3-1 and TRBJ1-1; perhaps TRBD1 as D (5 bases). Trimming pared 1 base from V and 8 bases from J, leaving 11 bases between. The CDR3 has 13 residues. Looked up from germline, CDR1 is LGHDT and CDR2 is YNNKEL (reference sequence). CDR3 DNA: TGTGCCAGCAGCCAAGCCGGGGGAGGAGAAGCTTTCTTT. It codes for CASSQAGGGEAFF.

This clonotype was seen a few times. The V gene is TRBV5-1, the J gene TRBJ2-1, with 10 bases aligning to TRBD1. Losses at the gene ends were 4 bases for V and 8 bases for J; bases not matched to a gene: 9. The CDR3 runs 15 residues. Germline assignment: CDR1 SGHRS and CDR2 YFSETQ. The CDR3 nucleotides read TGCGCCAGCAGCAGACCGGGACAGGGGATCTATGAGCAGTTCTTC. Translating gives CASSRPGQGIYEQFF.

This clonotype was seen more than once but under ten times. The CDR3 reads CSVEAAPGSPQYF. CDR3 bases: TGCAGCGTTGAAGCCGCGCCGGGATCCCCCCAGTACTTC. This chain connects TRBV29-1 to TRBJ2-5; TRBD2 might be the D (5 bases). The germline V gene encodes CDR1 SQVTM and CDR2 ANQGSEA. The CDR3 is 13 residues long. With 1 base removed from V and 9 bases from J, the gap between germline ends came to 15 bases.

This chain uses TRBV18 with TRBJ2-3; D unclear. The V and J ends lost 2 bases and 3 bases respectively, with 12 bases between them. This CDR3 is built from 15 residues. CDR1 is KGHSH and CDR2 is LQKENI in the germline V gene. The CDR3 loop reads CASSPWSDGTDTQYF. The CDR3 DNA follows: TGTGCCAGCTCACCATGGAGCGACGGGACAGATACGCAGTATTTT.

This clonotype was recorded many times. The V and J genes are TRBV3-1 and TRBJ1-3, with no clear D. The CDR3 contains 13 residues. Looked up from germline, CDR1 is LGHDT and CDR2 is YNNKEL (reference sequence). The ends were cut back, 0 bases at V and 1 base at J, with 1 base in the middle. In DNA form, the CDR3 reads TGTGCCAGCAGCCAAGAATCTGGAAACACCATATATTTT. It encodes CASSQESGNTIYF.

The gene calls are TRBV5-4 and TRBJ1-1; D gene unclear. Trimming stripped 4 bases from V and 5 bases from J, with 18 bases between. The length of the CDR3 is 15 residues. Germline V gene data show CDR1 as SGHNT and CDR2 as YYREEE (reference sequence). CDR3: CASSPPSGGKTEAFF. The CDR3 region has the DNA TGTGCCAGCAGCCCTCCTTCCGGAGGAAAGACTGAAGCTTTCTTT. The full variable domain, in which reference TRBV5-4 and TRBJ1-1 provide the parts outside the CDR3, is ETGVTQSPTHLIKTRGQQVTLRCSSQSGHNTVSWYQQALGQGPQFIFQYYREEENGRGNFPPRFSGLQFPNYSSELNVNALELDDSALYLCASSPPSGGKTEAFFGQGTRLTVV.

The chain links TRBV4-2 to TRBJ2-1, with 7 bases matching TRBD2. The CDR3 covers 16 residues. Looked up from germline, CDR1 is LGHNA and CDR2 is YNFKEQ. Trimming at V came to 4 bases and at J to 6 bases, leaving 12 bases not matched to a gene. CDR3 protein: CASSPGGGLEGNEQFF. The CDR3, as DNA: TGTGCCAGCAGCCCAGGAGGTGGACTAGAGGGCAATGAGCAGTTCTTC.

This clonotype was recorded at least ten times. The genes are TRBV11-1 and TRBJ2-5, with 8 bases that match TRBD1. Germline CDR1 is SGHAT and CDR2 is FQDESV (reference sequence). The CDR3 is 13 residues long. V shed 5 bases and J 5 bases; nucleotides not matched to a gene: 4. The CDR3 spells CASSPDRVETQYF. DNA of the CDR3: TGTGCCAGCAGCCCGGACAGGGTGGAGACCCAGTACTTC.